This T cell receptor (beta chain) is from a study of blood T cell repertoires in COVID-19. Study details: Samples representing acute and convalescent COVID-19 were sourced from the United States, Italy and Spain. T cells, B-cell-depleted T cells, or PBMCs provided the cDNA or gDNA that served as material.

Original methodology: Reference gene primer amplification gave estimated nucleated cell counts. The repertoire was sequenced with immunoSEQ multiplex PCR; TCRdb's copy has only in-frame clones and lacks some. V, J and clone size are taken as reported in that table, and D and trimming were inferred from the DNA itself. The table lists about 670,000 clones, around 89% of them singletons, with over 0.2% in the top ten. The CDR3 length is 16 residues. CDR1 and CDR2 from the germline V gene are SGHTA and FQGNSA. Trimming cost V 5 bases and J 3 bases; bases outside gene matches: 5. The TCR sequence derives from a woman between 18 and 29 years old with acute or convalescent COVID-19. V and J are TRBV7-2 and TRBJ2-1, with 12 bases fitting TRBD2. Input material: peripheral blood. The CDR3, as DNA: TGTGCCAGCAGCCCATGGACTAGCGGGGTCTACAATGAGCAGTTCTTC. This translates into CASSPWTSGVYNEQFF.